One and the same sample provided the 6 T cell receptor beta chains below, sequenced in a study of shared clonotypes between healthy human individuals. The assay was immunoSEQ multiplex PCR, and TCRdb's table has in-frame clones only and misses some. The table lists 1,500,000 or so clones, just under 99% of them singletons. Sequencing was carried out using naive CD4+ T cells sorted from blood. Subset here: CD45RA+ positively selected. The source is a man in his thirties or forties in good health.

The chain employs TRBV18 and TRBJ2-2; the D gene is possibly TRBD1 (5 bases). Germline V gene sequence: CDR1 KGHSH, CDR2 LQKENI. The V gene lost 3 bases and the J gene lost 4 bases, with 12 bases spanning the gap. The CDR3 runs to 15 residues. In DNA form, the CDR3 reads TGTGCCAGCTCACCTTACGGACAATTCACCGGGGAGCTGTTTTTT. Its translation: CASSPYGQFTGELFF.

The rearrangement joins TRBV18 to TRBJ2-2; no firm D call. CDR3 length: 22 residues. Trimming took 3 bases from V and 2 from J, leaving 31 bases between them. Germline-derived CDR1 and CDR2 are KGHSH and LQKENI. The CDR3 region is CASSPATMAVPPEPTNTGELFF. In nucleotides, the CDR3 is TGTGCCAGCTCACCCGCGACGATGGCGGTCCCTCCAGAACCGACAAACACCGGGGAGCTGTTTTTT.

The genes are TRBV18 and TRBJ2-5; possible D gene TRBD1, 6 bases. Germline CDR1 and CDR2: KGHSH and LQKENI. The CDR3 length is 16 residues. With 0 bases removed from V and 5 bases from J, the gap between germline ends came to 16 bases. CDR3 coding DNA: TGTGCCAGCTCACCACCCGGACAGCGGACGGGGGAGACCCAGTACTTC. This gives the protein CASSPPGQRTGETQYF.

The gene calls are TRBV7-2 and TRBJ2-5, with D tentatively TRBD2 (5 bases). From germline, CDR1 is SGHTA and CDR2 FQGNSA. Trimming cost V 5 bases and J 5 bases, with 15 bases left between them. This CDR3 has 14 residues. The DNA for the CDR3 is TGTGCCAGCAGCCAACAGCGGCGGTACGAGACCCAGTACTTC. Translation: CASSQQRRYETQYF. Based on the CDR3 plus reference TRBV7-2 and TRBJ2-5, the full variable domain is GAGVSQSPSNKVTEKGKDVELRCDPISGHTALYWYRQSLGQGLEFLIYFQGNSAPDKSGLPSDRFSAERTGGSVSTLTIQRTQQEDSAVYLCASSQQRRYETQYFGPGTRLLVL.

The V and J genes are TRBV20-1 and TRBJ1-2; D not certain. The CDR3 length is 11 residues. In germline, CDR1 is DFQATT, CDR2 SNEGSKA (reference sequence). Trimming stripped 2 bases from V and 10 bases from J, with 11 bases between. CDR3 in DNA: TGCAGTGCTAGAACACGCCTCCACTACACCTTC. This encodes CSARTRLHYTF.

This clone occurred once. The chain employs TRBV27 and TRBJ1-1; D gene uncertain. The CDR3 runs to 17 residues. Germline V gene lookup returns CDR1 MNHEY and CDR2 SMNVEV (reference sequence). V lost 5 bases and J lost 1, with 20 bases in between. The CDR3 is CASSREGSRLKNTEAFF. As DNA, the CDR3 is TGTGCCAGCAGTCGGGAGGGATCACGTTTGAAGAACACTGAAGCTTTCTTT.